The source of this TCR beta chain is a study of T cell responses to AZD1222 COVID-19 vaccine. Broader study findings: Vaccine-related CD4 TCRs covered spike, predominating at 160-218 and 743-854. A reported finding is that nearly half of spike-specific TCRs target unmutated variant regions. Donors in the cohort were predominantly white British and more often female, and clonal diversity was possibly underestimated. Every sample of the repertoires postdated the peak T cell response.

Between the trimmed V and J ends, which lost 4 bases and 3 bases, there was a span of 10 bases. The CDR3 runs to 15 residues. Here immunoSEQ multiplex PCR was the method, and the copy in TCRdb shows in-frame clones only, minus some. The table has 100,000 or so clones, just over 85% seen once. About this clone: Its antigen is undetermined.

The chain combines TRBV23-1 with TRBJ1-6, with D hard to call. TRBV23-1 is known as an ORF, though its function is uncertain. The sequences come from peripheral blood, collected on day 0 of AZD1222 vaccination. The source of this sequence is an adult in good health. CDR3 coding DNA: TGCGCCAGCAGTCTACGACGGCACTATAATTCACCCCTCCACTTT. Its translation: CASSLRRHYNSPLHF.